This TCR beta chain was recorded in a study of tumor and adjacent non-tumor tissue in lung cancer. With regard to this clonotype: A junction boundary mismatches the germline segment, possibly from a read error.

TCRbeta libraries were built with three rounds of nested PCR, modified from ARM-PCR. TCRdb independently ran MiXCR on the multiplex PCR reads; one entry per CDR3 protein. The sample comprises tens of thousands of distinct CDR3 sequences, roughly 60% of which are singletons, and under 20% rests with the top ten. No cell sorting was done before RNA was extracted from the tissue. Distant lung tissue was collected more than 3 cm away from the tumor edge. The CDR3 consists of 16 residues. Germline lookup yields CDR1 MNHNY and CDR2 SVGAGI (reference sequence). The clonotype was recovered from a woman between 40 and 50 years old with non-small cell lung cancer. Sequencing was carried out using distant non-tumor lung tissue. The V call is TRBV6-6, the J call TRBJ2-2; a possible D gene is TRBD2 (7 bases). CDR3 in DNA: TGTACCAGCAGTTATGGGGCCGGGGAGAGCACCGGGGGGCTGGTTTTT. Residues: CTSSYGAGESTGGLVF.